This record concerns one T cell receptor beta chain sequence. It lacks a known antigen. It has no much larger one-base neighbor in the sample; base qualities were not kept. In the prospective study, participants were roughly 18 to 95 years old, resided in about two dozen geographic areas of the United States, and were enrolled through a virtual design. In the prospective study, participants were assigned to cohorts based on the clinical history participants reported in a screening survey and a study questionnaire. Each participant in the prospective study had whole blood, serum and a nasopharyngeal or oropharyngeal swab collected by mobile phlebotomists. Additional blood draws and questionnaires over an approximately two-month period could optionally be provided by prospective study participants. Blood samples from the prospective study were shipped frozen or at room temperature prior to DNA extraction.

The data derive from a study of blood T cell repertoires in COVID-19 (dated by TCRdb to 2020 to 2022). For the study in its entirety: Samples from collaborators originated in the United States, Italy and Spain and spanned both the acute and convalescent phases of COVID-19. The repertoires were released in a freely available public database intended as a resource for research on the immune response to SARS-CoV-2. The material from the prospective study consisted of cDNA or gDNA derived from T cells, B-cell-depleted T cells, or PBMCs. HLA class I and class II types, where available, came from metadata supplied by the sample provider rather than from assay-based typing. The dataset comprised deeply sampled blood TCRbeta repertoires from subjects exposed to, actively infected with, or recovered from COVID-19. Samples were obtained from the ongoing ImmuneRACE study (first 160 participants) and from 1,254 subjects provided by 6 global collaborators. Nearly every sample came with metadata listing a de-identified subject ID, COVID-19 status, age in years and sex.

Including cysteine and phenylalanine, the CDR3 has 12 amino acids. This entry keeps only the CDR3 DNA: 36 bases, framed from base 1. V was cut back by 7 bases and J by 3 bases, leaving a gap of 12 bases between them. According to the germline V gene, CDR1 reads SQVTM and CDR2 reads ANQGSEA. TCRbeta CDR3 regions were amplified from genomic DNA by means of the immunoSEQ Assay, a bias-controlled multiplex PCR. As for the original processing: The number of nucleated cells in each sample was estimated from the amplification of reference gene primers within the assay. To quantify the absolute abundance of each unique TCRbeta CDR3 rearrangement, sequence reads were collapsed and filtered. For each sample, productive Simpson clonality was calculated as the square root of Simpson's diversity index across productive rearrangements. TCRdb retrieved this table from immuneACCESS and kept in-frame rearrangements only. Not all clones are present; in checked studies, unresolved V genes account for under half, and no reason is known for the remainder. D and trimming come from the DNA, and the V and J calls and clone size come from that table. Across this sample there are a few hundred thousand clones, with 80% to 90% seen only once. About 3.3% of the sample lies in the top ten.

Points the paper makes about the study in general: How much clinical and demographic metadata was included differed by source and by participant, and the metadata was provided uncurated.

This sequence was found in a woman aged 18 to 35 in a cohort exposed to, infected with or recovered from COVID-19 (not recorded which). Sequencing used PBMCs or T cells enriched from blood (not recorded which). Here the chain combines TRBV29-1 and TRBJ1-1; TRBD1 might be the D gene, on 6 matching bases. This receptor has the CDR3 CSGSGQHTEAFF. In nucleotides, the sequence is TGCAGCGGGAGCGGACAGCACACTGAAGCTTTCTTT.